These 3 T cell receptor beta chains originate from one sample sequenced in a study of T cell repertoires in cytomegalovirus infection. Which antigens these TCRs recognize remains unknown. TCRdb re-derived calls from the reads in MiXCR, one entry per CDR3 protein. Altogether 700,000 to 850,000 distinct CDR3 sequences are present, 30% to 35% being singletons, with the ten largest covering over 10%. This sample comprised cultured CD8+ T cells from PBMCs, obtained from culture after CMV antigen stimulation. The receptors derive from a human donor in good health (CMV status not recorded). Some clones in this sample may be carry-over from other donors' samples.

The rearrangement uses TRBV25-1 and TRBJ1-2, with D unresolved. Germline assignment: CDR1 MGHDK and CDR2 SYGVNS. V was pared by 3 bases and J by 10 bases, with 9 bases between. There are 11 residues in the CDR3. The CDR3 coding sequence is TGTGCCAGCAGTGAGGGAAACATCTACACCTTC. Translated: CASSEGNIYTF.

The rearrangement uses TRBV7-2 and TRBJ1-2; possible D gene TRBD1, 6 bases. Germline CDR1 is SGHTA and CDR2 is FQGNSA. CDR3 length: 16 residues. V lost 5 bases, J lost 4 bases, and 20 bases lay in between. The CDR3 sequence is CASSLSYGQTVYGYTF. The CDR3, as DNA: TGTGCCAGCAGCCTTTCCTACGGACAGACCGTCTATGGCTACACCTTC.

This clonotype was observed a few times. This sequence joins TRBV7-3 and TRBJ2-3, with 7 bases fitting TRBD1. Germline assignment: CDR1 SGHTA and CDR2 FQGTGA. The CDR3 is 15 residues long. Trimming took 5 bases from V and 2 from J; bases not matched to a gene: 7. The CDR3 is CASSPSGTDTDTQYF. In nucleotides, the CDR3 is TGTGCCAGCAGCCCTAGTGGGACAGACACAGATACGCAGTATTTT.